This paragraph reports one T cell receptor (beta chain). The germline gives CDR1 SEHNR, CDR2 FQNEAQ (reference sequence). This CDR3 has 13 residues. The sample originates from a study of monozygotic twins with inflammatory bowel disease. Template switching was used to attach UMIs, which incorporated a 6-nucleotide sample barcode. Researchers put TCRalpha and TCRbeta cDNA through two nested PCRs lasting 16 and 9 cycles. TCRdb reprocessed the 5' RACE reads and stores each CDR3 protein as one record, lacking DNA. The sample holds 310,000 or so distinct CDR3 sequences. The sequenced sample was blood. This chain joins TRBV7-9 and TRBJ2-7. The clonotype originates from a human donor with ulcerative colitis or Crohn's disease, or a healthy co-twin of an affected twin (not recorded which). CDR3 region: CASSLVASYEQYF.